Below are 20 T cell receptor beta chains sequenced from a single sample in a study of cytomegalovirus exposure and HLA in healthy donors. It was with 60 Vbeta and 13 Jbeta primers that the PCR ran. Data came from immunoSEQ multiplex PCR; TCRdb stores just in-frame clones and leaves some out. The top ten clones hold over 1.2% of a sample with 60,000 or so clones, 89% of them seen once. The specimen was PBMCs. The receptor source for this set is a man younger than 40 in good health and CMV-seropositive.

CDR3 sequence: CASSLEAGRGTEAFF. As DNA, the CDR3 is TGTGCCAGCAGCTTAGAAGCAGGGAGGGGCACTGAAGCTTTCTTT. The chain links TRBV11-2 to TRBJ1-1; D perhaps matches TRBD1 (5 bases). CDR1 and CDR2 (germline): SGHAT, FQNNGV. The CDR3 spans 15 residues. Trimming took off 0 bases at V and 4 bases at J, with 12 bases between the two ends.

The rearrangement uses TRBV5-1 and TRBJ2-2, with 8 bases fitting TRBD2. The CDR3 length is 15 residues. The V gene's germline CDR1 is SGHRS and CDR2 YFSETQ. V gave up 5 bases and J gave up 6 bases; unmatched junction bases: 9. The CDR3 DNA follows: TGCGCCAGCAGGTCGGGGGGGGATTTCGCCGGGGAGCTGTTTTTT. It encodes CASRSGGDFAGELFF.

This clone was seen once. The chain employs TRBV29-1 and TRBJ2-3; 7 positions match TRBD1. The germline gives CDR1 SQVTM, CDR2 ANQGSEA. V was clipped by 6 bases and J by 3 bases; unmatched bases: 9. CDR3 length: 14 amino acids. The CDR3: CSVPTGMGTDTQYF. CDR3 coding DNA: TGCAGCGTCCCGACAGGGATGGGGACAGATACGCAGTATTTT.

This chain connects TRBV6-1 to TRBJ2-7, with 7 nucleotides matching TRBD1. With V trimmed by 3 bases and J by 0 bases, 2 bases remained unmatched. The germline gives CDR1 MNHNS, CDR2 SASEGT. The CDR3 loop spans 14 amino acids. This chain's CDR3 is CASSEGQYSYEQYF. The DNA for the CDR3 is TGTGCCAGCAGTGAGGGACAGTACTCCTACGAGCAGTACTTC.

The chain joins TRBV27 to TRBJ1-4, with 7 bases that match TRBD1. Germline lookup yields CDR1 MNHEY and CDR2 SMNVEV (reference sequence). The CDR3 has 16 residues. V was pared by 5 bases and J by 3 bases, with 9 bases of the junction left unmatched. DNA of the CDR3: TGTGCCAGCAGTCGCCTTTGGGACAGATCTAATGAAAAACTGTTTTTT. Its protein product is CASSRLWDRSNEKLFF.

The rearrangement uses TRBV19 and TRBJ1-1; 12 bases are a match to TRBD1. The germline gives CDR1 LNHDA, CDR2 SQIVND (reference sequence). The CDR3 runs 16 residues. V trimming: 1 base; J trimming: 4 bases; junction bases outside the gene matches: 4. The CDR3 sequence: CASSIGDRGPGTEAFF. CDR3 coding DNA: TGTGCCAGTAGTATAGGGGACAGGGGGCCGGGCACTGAAGCTTTCTTT.

This rearrangement joins TRBV30 to TRBJ2-7, with 7 bases lining up with TRBD2. The CDR3 is 14 amino acids. J was trimmed by 4 bases and V by 0 bases; bases with no gene match: 6. Germline values: CDR1 GTSNPN, CDR2 SVGIG (reference sequence). As DNA, the CDR3 is TGTGCCTGGAGTGTACAAGCGGGAAGGTACGAGCAGTACTTC. It translates to CAWSVQAGRYEQYF.

The rearrangement uses TRBV15 and TRBJ2-5; D possibly corresponds to TRBD1 (6 bases). Germline V gives CDR1 LNHNV, CDR2 YYDKDF (reference sequence). The CDR3 is made up of 15 amino acids. Deletions cut 1 base from V and 3 bases from J, with 12 bases between. In DNA form, the CDR3 reads TGTGCCACCAGCAGAGGGCTCACAGGGAAAGAGACCCAGTACTTC. Its translation is CATSRGLTGKETQYF.

The genes are TRBV7-9 and TRBJ1-2; the D gene is possibly TRBD1 (6 bases). The CDR3 totals 14 residues. V was trimmed by 5 bases and J by 3 bases, leaving 13 bases between them. Germline V gives CDR1 SEHNR, CDR2 FQNEAQ (reference sequence). The CDR3 DNA reads as TGTGCCAGCAGCACCGGGACAATCTACTATGGCTACACCTTC. Protein product: CASSTGTIYYGYTF.

V and J are TRBV28 and TRBJ2-1; 10 bases map to TRBD1. The V and J ends lost 4 bases and 2 bases, in that order; junction bases with no gene match: 5. The germline gives CDR1 MDHEN, CDR2 SYDVKM. The CDR3 sequence is 16 residues long. CDR3 in DNA: TGTGCCAGCAGTTCCGCCGGGACAGGGGCCTACAATGAGCAGTTCTTC. It yields the protein CASSSAGTGAYNEQFF.

The chain uses TRBV9 and TRBJ2-7; D is uncertain. This CDR3 contains 14 residues. The V gene lost 0 bases and the J gene lost 2 bases, with 9 bases spanning the gap. CDR1 SGDLS and CDR2 YYNGEE come from the germline V gene. CDR3 in amino acids: CASSVGTSPYEQYF. As DNA, the CDR3 is TGTGCCAGCAGCGTAGGAACTTCCCCCTACGAGCAGTACTTC.

This chain uses TRBV5-1 with TRBJ2-7; possible D gene TRBD1, 6 bases. V gave up 4 bases and J gave up 3 bases, with 14 bases separating them. Germline CDR1 SGHRS, CDR2 YFSETQ. CDR3 length: 14 residues. This chain's CDR3 is CASSPAGAYYEQYF. As DNA, the CDR3 is TGCGCCAGCAGCCCGGCAGGGGCTTACTACGAGCAGTACTTC.

The chain joins TRBV5-4 to TRBJ1-2; no definite D call. V was trimmed by 2 bases and J by 4 bases, leaving 6 bases between them. Germline CDR1 and CDR2: SGHNT and YYREEE (reference sequence). The length of the CDR3 is 12 residues. The CDR3: CASSLDTYGYTF. Written as DNA, the CDR3 is TGTGCCAGCAGCTTAGACACCTATGGCTACACCTTC.

The rearrangement links TRBV27 to TRBJ2-2; 10 nucleotides line up with TRBD2. The V gene end was trimmed by 5 bases and the J gene end by 7 bases; junction bases not matched to a gene: 4. This CDR3 comprises 14 residues. Germline lookup yields CDR1 MNHEY and CDR2 SMNVEV (reference sequence). The chain's CDR3 is CASSASGRRGELFF. CDR3 DNA: TGTGCCAGCAGTGCTAGCGGGAGACGCGGGGAGCTGTTTTTT.

The V call is TRBV9, the J call TRBJ2-5; 13 bases fit TRBD2. Near its end, the DNA agrees better with TRBJ2-7, so the J call may be wrong. Germline loops: CDR1 SGDLS, CDR2 YYNGEE. This CDR3 comprises 16 residues. CDR3 region: CASSRGTSGKMDEQYF. In DNA form, the CDR3 reads TGTGCCAGCAGCCGCGGGACTAGCGGGAAGATGGACGAGCAGTACTTC.

The V and J genes are TRBV7-3 and TRBJ2-3, with 7 bases identical to TRBD2. After removal of 0 bases from V and 3 bases from J, the junction contained 3 bases not matched to a gene. The CDR3 covers 15 residues. In germline, CDR1 is SGHTA, CDR2 FQGTGA. CDR3 amino acids: CASSLTGGPTDTQYF. In DNA, the CDR3 is TGTGCCAGCAGCTTAACGGGAGGGCCAACAGATACGCAGTATTTT.

V usage is TRBV25-1 and J usage is TRBJ1-1, with 7 nucleotides matching TRBD1. This CDR3 contains 13 residues. The junction had 3 bases not matched to a gene; V was cut back by 6 bases and J by 2 bases. CDR1 is MGHDK, CDR2 SYGVNS, per germline. The chain's CDR3 is CASRGTANTEAFF. The DNA of the CDR3 is TGTGCCAGCAGGGGGACAGCTAACACTGAAGCTTTCTTT.

The gene calls are TRBV9 and TRBJ2-1, with 10 nucleotides matching TRBD1. Germline CDR1 and CDR2: SGDLS and YYNGEE. Trimming took 3 bases from V and 1 from J; bases not matched to a gene: 4. The CDR3 is 16 residues long. This CDR3 is CASSARDRGSYNEQFF. The CDR3 DNA follows: TGTGCCAGCAGCGCCCGGGACAGGGGATCCTACAATGAGCAGTTCTTC.

This clone was found a few times. The chain combines TRBV6-1 with TRBJ1-1, with 7 positions matching TRBD1. The junction had 7 bases not matched to a gene; V was cut back by 7 bases and J by 5 bases. Germline lookup yields CDR1 MNHNS and CDR2 SASEGT. The CDR3 has 13 amino acids. The CDR3 loop is CASKPTGRTEAFF. For the CDR3, the DNA is TGTGCCAGCAAACCGACAGGGCGGACTGAAGCTTTCTTT.

The chain uses TRBV4-1 and TRBJ1-5, with D unclear. V was cut by 1 base and J by 0 bases, with 4 bases left in between. The CDR3 consists of 14 residues. Germline CDR1 reads MGHRA; CDR2 reads YSYEKL. The CDR3 region is CASSQADSNQPQHF. In DNA, the CDR3 is TGCGCCAGCAGCCAAGCAGATAGCAATCAGCCCCAGCATTTT.